This is a list of T cell receptor beta chains from one sample in a study of cytomegalovirus exposure and HLA in healthy donors. The repertoire was sequenced with immunoSEQ multiplex PCR; TCRdb's copy has only in-frame clones and lacks some. The table shows roughly 230,000 clones, with about nine tenths occurring only once. Sample: PBMCs. Receptors originate from a girl aged 2-15 years in good health and CMV-seronegative. The CDR3 runs from the conserved cysteine through the conserved F or W. D genes are given only for firm matches. Size tells how often a clone was seen (once, few, many) or the class of an expanded clone, and some rows leave it out.

D gene,J gene,V gene,clone size,CDR3 DNA,CDR3 protein
NA,TRBJ1-6,TRBV18,NA,TGTGCCAGCTCACCAAGAAGGCCCTCCAGGGATAGCTCCTATAATTCACCCCTCCACTTT,CASSPRRPSRDSSYNSPLHF
NA,TRBJ2-5,TRBV11-2,NA,TGTGCCAGCAGCTTAGCAAGACAGTACCAAGAGACCCAGTACTTC,CASSLARQYQETQYF
TRBD2,TRBJ2-4,TRBV7-2,NA,TGTGCCAGCACCACCAGAGGTAGCGGGGCCCAGTACTTC,CASTTRGSGAQYF
TRBD1,TRBJ2-1,TRBV29-1,NA,TGCAGCGTCAGGGACAGGGGGCGAAAAAATGAGCAGTTCTTC,CSVRDRGRKNEQFF
NA,TRBJ2-7,TRBV5-1,NA,TGCGCCAGCAGCCAATCATCTGGGGGGTACGAGCAGTACTTC,CASSQSSGGYEQYF
NA,TRBJ2-7,TRBV13,NA,TGTGCCAGCAAAGTAGTCAGTCGGGACGAGCAGTACTTC,CASKVVSRDEQYF
TRBD2,TRBJ2-1,TRBV9,NA,TGTGCCAGCAGCGTACCTTCAGCGGGAGGAGGTGACAATGAGCAGTTCTTC,CASSVPSAGGGDNEQFF
NA,TRBJ1-3,TRBV9,NA,TGTGCCAGCAGCGTAGGGGGAGTCGGAAACACCATATATTTT,CASSVGGVGNTIYF
NA,TRBJ2-1,TRBV11-3,once,TGTGCCAGCAGCTGGGGACTGTACAATGAGCAGTTCTTC,CASSWGLYNEQFF
TRBD1,TRBJ2-7,TRBV7-9,NA,TGTGCCAGCAGCTTATCCGCCAGGACAGGGGACTACGAGCAGTACTTC,CASSLSARTGDYEQYF
TRBD1,TRBJ2-7,TRBV12-5,NA,TGTGCTAGTGGGCCCGGGACAGAACTGGACGAGCAGTACTTC,CASGPGTELDEQYF
TRBD2,TRBJ2-7,TRBV30,few,TGTGCCTGGAGTGTAGGACTAGCGGCCACGGAGGACGAGCAGTACTTC,CAWSVGLAATEDEQYF
NA,TRBJ2-5,TRBV10-2,NA,TGCGCCAGCAGTGAGCCCGGACAGAGGTACCAAGAGACCCAGTACTTC,CASSEPGQRYQETQYF
NA,TRBJ1-4,TRBV6-1,NA,TGTGCCAGCAGGACTGGGGGGTTTAATGAAAAACTGTTTTTT,CASRTGGFNEKLFF
NA,TRBJ2-1,TRBV13,NA,TGTGCCAGCAGCACGCTCCGATCTAGATACGACTACAATGAGCAGTTCTTC,CASSTLRSRYDYNEQFF
TRBD1,TRBJ2-1,TRBV25-1,NA,TGTGCCAGCCTCCCCGACAGGGGTATCGATGAGCAGTTCTTC,CASLPDRGIDEQFF
TRBD1,TRBJ1-6,TRBV19,NA,TGTGCCAGTAGTAATTACCGGGACAGCAATAATTCACCCCTCCACTTT,CASSNYRDSNNSPLHF
TRBD1,TRBJ1-4,TRBV6-5,NA,TGTGCCAGCAGTTACACTGGACAGGTCGAAAAACTGTTTTTT,CASSYTGQVEKLFF
NA,TRBJ1-5,TRBV5-6,NA,TGTGCCAGCAGCAAGGCCTTGGAGCAGCCCCAGCATTTT,CASSKALEQPQHF
NA,TRBJ1-1,TRBV18,NA,TGTGCCAGCGCCTTTTTGGAGGGGAACACTGAAGCTTTCTTT,CASAFLEGNTEAFF
NA,TRBJ2-7,TRBV7-8,once,TGTGCCAGCAGCTTAGAGTCGGGGGGCGTCTACGAGCAGTACTTC,CASSLESGGVYEQYF
NA,TRBJ1-1,TRBV27,NA,TGTGCCAGCAGTTTAGGAGGAGGTATGAACACTGAAGCTTTCTTT,CASSLGGGMNTEAFF
TRBD1,TRBJ2-6,TRBV25-1,NA,TGTGCCAGCAGTGAATACGGACAGGGTGGGGCCAACGTCCTGACTTTC,CASSEYGQGGANVLTF
TRBD1,TRBJ2-7,TRBV9,NA,TGTGCCAGCAGCGTAGGGACAGGGGGCTCCTACGAGCAGTACTTC,CASSVGTGGSYEQYF
TRBD1,TRBJ1-5,TRBV6-6,NA,TGTGCCAGCAGTTCGACAGGGAGCAATCAGCCCCAGCATTTT,CASSSTGSNQPQHF
TRBD1,TRBJ1-2,TRBV27,NA,TGTGCCAGCAGTTTGGGGACAGGGGGAGGTGTTGGCTACACCTTC,CASSLGTGGGVGYTF
TRBD2,TRBJ2-3,TRBV5-1,NA,TGCGCCAGCAGCTCGGGACTAGCGGGGGCCGCAGATACGCAGTATTTT,CASSSGLAGAADTQYF
TRBD2,TRBJ2-1,TRBV29-1,NA,TGCAGCGTTCGTCTGCTGAGCGGGAGTGTTAATGAGCAGTTCTTC,CSVRLLSGSVNEQFF
TRBD2,TRBJ2-3,TRBV13,NA,TGTGCCAGCAGCTCCAACGACCTTGCGGGGGGGGCGGATACGCAGTATTTT,CASSSNDLAGGADTQYF
TRBD1,TRBJ2-1,TRBV27,NA,TGTGCCAGCAGTCCAGACAGGGTGTCATATGAGCAGTTCTTC,CASSPDRVSYEQFF
NA,TRBJ2-7,TRBV4-1,once,TGCGCCAGCAGTCCAGGTCAGGGTGTTTCTCTGATCTACGAGCAGTACTTC,CASSPGQGVSLIYEQYF
TRBD1,TRBJ2-3,TRBV19,NA,TGTGCCACCACCCGGACAGGGGGTGGATCTAGCACAGATACGCAGTATTTT,CATTRTGGGSSTDTQYF
TRBD1,TRBJ1-2,TRBV19,NA,TGTGCCACCGGACAGGGGGCGACTTACTATGGCTACACCTTC,CATGQGATYYGYTF
NA,TRBJ1-1,TRBV30,NA,TGTGCCTGGAGTGTACAGTTAGGGGCAGTGAACACTGAAGCTTTCTTT,CAWSVQLGAVNTEAFF
TRBD2,TRBJ2-7,TRBV30,NA,TGTGCCTGGAGTCCAAGACTAGCGGGGTATGGGGTCGAGCAGTACTTC,CAWSPRLAGYGVEQYF
TRBD1,TRBJ1-6,TRBV28,NA,TGTGCCAGCAGTGGACAGGGAAGAAATTCACCCCTCCACTTT,CASSGQGRNSPLHF
NA,TRBJ2-1,TRBV7-6,NA,TGTGCCAGCAGCTCCGGTGATGAGCAGTTCTTC,CASSSGDEQFF
TRBD2,TRBJ2-1,TRBV7-2,NA,TGTGCCAGCAGCTTAAACAGCGGGAGGTTTGTTCGCAATGAGCAGTTCTTC,CASSLNSGRFVRNEQFF
TRBD2,TRBJ2-1,TRBV9,NA,TGTGCCAGCAAGGGACTAGCTTCCAATGAGCAGTTCTTC,CASKGLASNEQFF
TRBD2,TRBJ2-5,TRBV10-1,NA,TGCGCCAGCAGTGAAGGGAGTAGCGGGACCCCCCAAGAGACCCAGTACTTC,CASSEGSSGTPQETQYF
NA,TRBJ2-7,TRBV7-8,NA,TGTGCCAGCAGCCCCAACTACGAGCAGTACTTC,CASSPNYEQYF